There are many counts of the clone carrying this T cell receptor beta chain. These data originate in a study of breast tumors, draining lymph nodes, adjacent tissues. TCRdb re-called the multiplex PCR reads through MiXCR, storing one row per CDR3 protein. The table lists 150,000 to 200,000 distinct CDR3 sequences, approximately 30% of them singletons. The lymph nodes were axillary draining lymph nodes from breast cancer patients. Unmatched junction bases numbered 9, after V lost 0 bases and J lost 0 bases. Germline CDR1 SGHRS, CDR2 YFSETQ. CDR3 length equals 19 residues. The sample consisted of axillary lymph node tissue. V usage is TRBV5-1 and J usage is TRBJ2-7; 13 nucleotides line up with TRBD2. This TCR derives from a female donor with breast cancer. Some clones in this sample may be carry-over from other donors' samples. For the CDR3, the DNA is TGCGCCAGCAGCTTGGGGCCGGGACTAGCGGGGATCCTCTCCTACGAGCAGTACTTC. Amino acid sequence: CASSLGPGLAGILSYEQYF.